This TCR beta chain was captured by sequencing in a study of technical replicates of blood from a handful of donors. This clone was seen once. Here immunoSEQ multiplex PCR was the method, and the copy in TCRdb shows in-frame clones only, minus some. The data show just under 100,000 clones, 95% seen once. V lost 3 bases, J lost 2 bases, and 15 bases lay in between. CDR1 and CDR2 from the germline V gene are SGHAT and FQNNGV. CDR3 length equals 16 residues. The clonotype originates from a human donor in good health. Sequences were obtained from T cells isolated from PBMCs. This chain connects TRBV11-2 to TRBJ2-3; tentative D call: TRBD1 (6 bases). The CDR3 DNA sequence: TGTGCCAGCAGCTTGTACCAGGGGACAACCACAGATACGCAGTATTTT. This codes for CASSLYQGTTTDTQYF.